This T cell receptor beta chain was documented in a study of shared clonotypes between healthy human individuals (dated by TCRdb to the early 2020s). About the study as a whole: The cohort included a few men and two women between 18 and 49 years of age. To estimate repertoire size and how much clonotypes are shared between individuals, the study performed deep sequencing of blood TCR repertoires from five healthy adults. For each donor, CD4 naive and CD4 memory were each run on three plates, CD8 naive on two plates, and CD8 memory on one plate. Different laboratories and diverse techniques were used to prepare libraries and sequence TCR repertoires, to increase sequencing depth and limit assay-specific biases. Between about 0.8 and 9 billion PBMCs per donor were obtained by leukapheresis. Overall study outcomes, separate from this receptor: Sampling was restricted to blood, and TCR repertoires in tissues likely differ from the TCR repertoires found in blood. Clonotypes shared by all four sorted-subset donors showed higher generation probabilities than non-shared clonotypes. Estimated clonotype richness was generally larger for naive than for memory subsets. The genetic and exposure-history diversity represented was limited by the small number of donors. Pairwise subsampling indicated that sequencing depth was expected to affect the degree of clonotype sharing among donors. Incomplete sequencing was indicated by rarefaction of sorted-subset datasets, despite the large sequencing depth. Sharing across several donors was observed for 5% to 6.5% of naive CD4, over 3% of naive CD8, about 2.3% of memory CD4, and less than 0.45% of memory CD8 clonotypes.

TCR CDR3 regions were amplified from genomic DNA by multiplex PCR using the deep immunoSEQ assay. Genomic DNA extracted from each cell subset was distributed evenly over all wells of several immunoSEQ 96-well plates, and each plate served as one replicate. For sorted subsets, around 0.2 ug of genomic DNA, equivalent to 25,000 to 35,000 T cell genomes, went into each replicate PCR. Purified libraries were quantified with a Qubit 3.0 fluorometer, sized on a Bioanalyzer 2100, and re-quantified with the KAPA Library Quantification kit. Each immunoSEQ 96-well plate was sequenced on its own single-read 150-cycle Illumina NextSeq 550 flow cell. As for the original processing: Because the immunoSEQ output held only junctional sequences and lacked quality scores, the filtering could not match the filtering applied to full-length reads. Sequences were annotated with PyIR, a Python wrapper for IgBLAST v1.9, and V/J genes and CDR3 were assigned using IMGT germline references. Reads were removed for weak V/J assignments (E-value above 1e-6), missing CDR3, stop codons, out-of-frame junctions, or ambiguous translated residues. A V3J clonotype was defined by an identical inferred V gene, J gene, and CDR3 amino acid sequence. The percentage overlap between two repertoires was calculated by dividing the number of shared unique clonotypes by the size of the smaller repertoire. Richness of each repertoire was evaluated using RTK rarefaction, the Chao1 estimator, and Recon v2.1 estimates of unobserved clonotypes. Generation probabilities were computed with OLGA for all TCRbeta clonotypes obtained by the gDNA method from a handful of donors. TCRdb's version of the immuneACCESS table is confined to in-frame rearrangements and falls short of the full clone set. An unresolved V gene accounts for under half of the shortfall where checked; the remainder is of unknown origin. That table is the source of V, J and clone size, and D and trimming were worked out from the DNA. The sample data list fewer than 800,000 clones, and about 90% of these were observed just once. The ten largest clones add up to 24% of the sample.

For CDR1 and CDR2, the germline V gene lists SGHRS and YFSETQ. Counted from cysteine to phenylalanine, this CDR3 has 14 amino acids. Only the CDR3 region is kept as DNA, spanning 42 bases read in frame from base 1. V loses 4 bases at its end and J loses 4 bases; junction bases beyond the gene matches: 4. For the CD8 naive samples, CD45RO-negative cells were positively selected for CCR7, yielding a CD45RA+CCR7+ population from which TemRA cells were excluded. Donors were healthy HIV-negative adults with no recently reported acute infections or vaccinations. Every donor was a Caucasian adult residing in Nashville, Tennessee, USA. Blood was collected by leukapheresis, and PBMCs were isolated by Ficoll-Histopaque density gradient centrifugation and then cryopreserved in liquid nitrogen vapor phase. Purity and quantity of every magnetically sorted T cell population were checked by analytical flow cytometry. From each sorted fraction, genomic DNA was isolated and quantified by UV absorbance on a Nanodrop 2000c.

A remark on this clone: It lacks a known antigen. No much larger clone is present one base from it, and per-base qualities are unavailable.

The V and J genes are TRBV5-1 and TRBJ2-7; TRBD1 aligns with 11 central bases. Sequencing was performed on naive CD8+ T cells sorted from blood. The sample's cell subset or site label, decoded: CD45RA+CCR7+. This sequence originates from a man in his thirties or forties in good health. The CDR3 has the sequence CASSARDRGYEQYF. Read as DNA, the sequence is TGCGCCAGCAGCGCCCGGGACAGGGGGTACGAGCAGTACTTC.